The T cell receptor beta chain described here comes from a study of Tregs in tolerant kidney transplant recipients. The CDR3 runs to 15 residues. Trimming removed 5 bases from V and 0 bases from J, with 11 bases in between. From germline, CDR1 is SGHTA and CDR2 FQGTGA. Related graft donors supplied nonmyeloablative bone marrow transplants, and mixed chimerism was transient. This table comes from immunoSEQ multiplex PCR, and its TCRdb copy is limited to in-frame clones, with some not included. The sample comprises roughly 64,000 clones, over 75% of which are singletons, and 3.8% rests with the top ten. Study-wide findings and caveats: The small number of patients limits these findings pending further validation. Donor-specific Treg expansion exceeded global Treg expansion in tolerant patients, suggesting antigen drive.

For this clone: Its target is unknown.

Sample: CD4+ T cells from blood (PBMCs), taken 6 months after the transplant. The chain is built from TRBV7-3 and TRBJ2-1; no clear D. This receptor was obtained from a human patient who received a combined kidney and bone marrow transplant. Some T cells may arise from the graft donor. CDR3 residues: CASSLDLSSYNEQFF. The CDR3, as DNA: TGTGCCAGCAGCCTCGATCTTAGCTCCTACAATGAGCAGTTCTTC.